This T cell receptor (beta chain) was identified in a study of blood T cell repertoires in COVID-19 (dated by TCRdb to the early 2020s). For the study in its entirety: The collaborator samples originated in the United States, Italy and Spain and spanned the acute and convalescent phases of COVID-19. The material from the prospective study consisted of cDNA or gDNA derived from T cells, B-cell-depleted T cells, or PBMCs. The dataset comprised deeply sampled blood TCRbeta repertoires from subjects exposed to, actively infected with, or recovered from COVID-19. The repertoires were made available in a free public database intended to serve as a resource for research on the immune response to SARS-CoV-2. Samples were obtained from the ongoing ImmuneRACE study (first 160 participants) and from 1,200 or so subjects provided by 6 global collaborators. The sample metadata nearly always contained a de-identified subject ID, COVID-19 status, age in years and sex. Where available, HLA class I and class II types were obtained from metadata supplied by the sample provider rather than from assay-based typing.

Comment on this clone: There is no known antigen for this receptor. No base quality information exists; no much larger clone differs at one position.

The immunoSEQ Assay, a bias-controlled multiplex PCR, was used to amplify TCRbeta CDR3 regions from genomic DNA. Per the original workflow: Within the assay, amplification of reference gene primers was used to estimate how many nucleated cells each sample contained. To quantify the absolute abundance of each unique TCRbeta CDR3 rearrangement, sequence reads were collapsed and filtered. For each sample, productive Simpson clonality was calculated as the square root of Simpson's diversity index over productive rearrangements. Entries here come from immuneACCESS through TCRdb and include only in-frame sequences with V and J called. Some clones fail to appear in such tables; in the studies checked, an unresolved V gene covers under half of the shortfall, and the cause of the remainder is unknown. V and J calls and clone size are given by that table; D and trimming were obtained from the DNA. This sample has over 200,000 clones in its table, and approximately 80% of those were observed once. The ten largest clones capture around 2% of the sample.

Here is what the overall study found, with its caveats: How much clinical and demographic metadata was included differed by source and by participant, and the metadata was provided uncurated.

Participants in the prospective study were aged about 18 to 95 years, lived in 20 to 25 United States geographic areas, and enrolled through a virtual design. In the prospective study, participants were assigned to cohorts based on the clinical history participants reported in a screening survey and a study questionnaire. Recovered participants in ImmuneRACE Cohort 3 were defined as having two consecutive negative NP/OP PCR tests, clearance from a healthcare professional, or resolution of symptoms. Each participant in the prospective study had whole blood, serum and a nasopharyngeal or oropharyngeal swab collected by mobile phlebotomists. Participants in the prospective study had the option to provide additional blood draws and questionnaires over a roughly two-month period. Blood samples from the prospective study were shipped frozen or at room temperature prior to DNA extraction. Sequencing was done on a sample of PBMCs or T cells enriched from blood (not recorded which). The source of this sequence is a man in his sixties who had recovered from COVID-19.

This receptor carries the CDR3 CASSSTGTANTEAFF. In nucleotides, the sequence is TGTGCCAGCAGCTCCACCGGGACAGCGAACACTGAAGCTTTCTTT. This chain joins TRBV7-9 to TRBJ1-1; 7 central nucleotides agree with TRBD1. Its CDR3 holds 15 amino acids, cysteine through phenylalanine. Just the 45-base CDR3 DNA is kept, in frame starting at base 1. From V the trimming removes 4 bases and from J it removes 1 base, while the gene matches leave 6 bases of the junction unaccounted for. The germline V gene (reference sequence) provides CDR1 SEHNR and CDR2 FQNEAQ.